The clone carrying this TCR beta chain was seen only once. Its antigen is not known. This CDR3 region has 15 residues. The V and J ends lost 5 bases and 2 bases respectively, with 13 bases between them. CDR1 MDHEN and CDR2 SYDVKM come from the germline V gene. The data derive from a study of PD-1 blockade in mismatch repair-deficient tumors. For the study at large: Patients had about 13 mismatch repair-deficient cancer types and were previously treated and progressing. Overall study results and limits: Tumor-resident clones, often absent from pretreatment blood, expanded after pembrolizumab and then contracted.

PCR or immunohistochemistry showed mismatch repair deficiency in every enrolled patient. TCR sequencing covered a few patients who responded to pembrolizumab. TCRdb's copy holds only in-frame clones and misses some; the assay was immunoSEQ multiplex PCR. Here the sample spans about 100,000 clones, approximately 80% being singletons. The V and J genes are TRBV28 and TRBJ2-1; D perhaps matches TRBD2 (5 bases). The sample here was peripheral blood, taken approximately 35 weeks after starting pembrolizumab. This TCR was sampled from an adult with mismatch repair-deficient cancer. The CDR3 here is CASSLLADAYNEQFF. CDR3 nucleotides: TGTGCCAGCAGTCTCCTAGCCGACGCCTACAATGAGCAGTTCTTC.